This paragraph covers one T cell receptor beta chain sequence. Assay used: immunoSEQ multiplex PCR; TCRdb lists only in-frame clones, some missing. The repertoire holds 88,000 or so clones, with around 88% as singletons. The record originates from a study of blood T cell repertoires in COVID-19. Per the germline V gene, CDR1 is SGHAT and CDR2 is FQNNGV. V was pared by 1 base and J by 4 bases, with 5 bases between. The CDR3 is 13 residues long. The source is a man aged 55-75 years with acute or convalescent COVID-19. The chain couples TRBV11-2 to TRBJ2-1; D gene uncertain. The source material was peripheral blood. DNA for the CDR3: TGTGCCAGCAGCTTAGGTCAATACAATGAGCAGTTCTTC. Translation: CASSLGQYNEQFF.